This T cell receptor (beta chain) was identified during a study of control samples from healthy donors and cancer patients. Assay: immunoSEQ multiplex PCR; the TCRdb copy retains only in-frame clones and omits some. This sample has about 88,000 clones, with more than 80% found just once. This CDR3 spans 13 amino acids. CDR1 is MNHNY and CDR2 is SVGAGI in the germline V gene (reference sequence). The V gene lost 8 bases and the J gene lost 3 bases, with 14 bases spanning the gap. In this sample, this clone turned up a few times. Sample: blood. The V and J genes are TRBV6-6 and TRBJ2-7; unclear D gene. The source of this sequence is a man between 18 and 35 years old in good health. CDR3 sequence (DNA): TGTGCCAGCCAGACAAGCCCTCTCTACGAGCAGTACTTC. It is translated as CASQTSPLYEQYF.